The 9 T cell receptor beta chains reported below all come from one sample, sequenced in a study of PD-1 blockade in classical Hodgkin lymphoma. Assay used: immunoSEQ multiplex PCR; TCRdb lists only in-frame clones, some missing. Here the sample spans 75,000 to 100,000 clones, about 93% being singletons. Time point meaning: cycle 4 day 1 (C4D1), after less than seven weeks of nivolumab. Every patient relapsed after autologous stem cell transplantation, and brentuximab vedotin exposure varied. The starting material was peripheral blood mononuclear cells (PBMCs), obtained before the fourth cycle of nivolumab. Source of these receptors: a human donor with classical Hodgkin lymphoma.

The V gene is TRBV11-2, the J gene TRBJ2-2; 7 positions agree with TRBD1. V gave up 5 bases and J gave up 0 bases; unmatched junction bases: 3. The CDR3 has 15 amino acids. Germline values: CDR1 SGHAT, CDR2 FQNNGV. The CDR3 sequence is CASSPGTANTGELFF. In nucleotides, the CDR3 is TGTGCCAGCAGCCCCGGGACAGCGAACACCGGGGAGCTGTTTTTT.

The chain employs TRBV5-1 and TRBJ2-1, with TRBD1 matching over 10 bases. The germline V gene encodes CDR1 SGHRS and CDR2 YFSETQ. This CDR3 comprises 14 residues. Losses at the gene ends were 4 bases for V and 10 bases for J; bases not matched to a gene: 8. The CDR3 spells CASSPGDRGREQFF. DNA of the CDR3: TGCGCCAGCAGCCCGGGGGACAGGGGAAGAGAGCAGTTCTTC.

V gene TRBV14 combines with J gene TRBJ1-5, with D maybe TRBD1 (6 bases). Germline V lookup: CDR1 SGHDN, CDR2 FVKESK. The V end lost 0 bases, the J end lost 7 bases, and 13 bases lay between the germline ends. The CDR3 has 15 residues. CDR3 nucleotide sequence: TGTGCCAGCAGCCAAGAAACAGGGCCGGGACAGCCCCAGCATTTT. Translation gives CASSQETGPGQPQHF.

The chain recombines TRBV6-5 with TRBJ2-2; maybe TRBD1 (6 bases). The germline gives CDR1 MNHEY, CDR2 SVGAGI. Trimming took 4 bases from V and 5 from J, leaving 17 bases between them. The CDR3 runs 16 residues. The CDR3, as DNA: TGTGCCAGCAGTTTGTTAGGGGGAGCGACGACCGGGGAGCTGTTTTTT. Translated, it gives CASSLLGGATTGELFF.

This clone was found a few times. The chain joins TRBV18 to TRBJ1-2, with 9 bases lining up with TRBD1. CDR3 size: 15 residues. Trimming cost V 3 bases and J 6 bases; bases outside gene matches: 8. Per the germline V gene, CDR1 is KGHSH and CDR2 is LQKENI. As DNA, the CDR3 is TGTGCCAGCTCACCGCTCCGGGACAGGGTCAATGGCTACACCTTC. As protein: CASSPLRDRVNGYTF.

The CDR3 sequence: CASQVGTGANVLTF. The CDR3 nucleotides are TGTGCCAGCCAGGTGGGGACTGGGGCCAACGTCCTGACTTTC. The chain joins TRBV6-1 to TRBJ2-6; D gene uncertain. Germline CDR1 and CDR2: MNHNS and SASEGT. The germline V and J ends were trimmed by 8 bases and 2 bases, with 10 bases remaining between them. The CDR3 consists of 14 residues.

This clone showed up just once. The J gene is TRBJ2-1, the V gene TRBV5-1, with 9 positions matching TRBD2. The ends lost 4 bases at V and 6 bases at J; junction bases unmatched: 11. Germline CDR1 is SGHRS and CDR2 is YFSETQ. This CDR3 is 16 amino acids long. The CDR3 DNA reads TGCGCCAGCAGCCCTCTATTAGCGGGAGTTGGCAATGAGCAGTTCTTC. It translates to CASSPLLAGVGNEQFF.

This chain connects TRBV19 to TRBJ1-1, with 8 bases that match TRBD1. V shed 3 bases, J shed 4 bases, and the junction held 16 bases outside the gene matches. Per the germline V gene, CDR1 is LNHDA and CDR2 is SQIVND (reference sequence). The CDR3 runs 18 residues. The CDR3 bases are TGTGCCAGTAGTATCCGAGGACAGGGTAGGGTGATGGGCACTGAAGCTTTCTTT. Translating it yields CASSIRGQGRVMGTEAFF.

The V gene is TRBV28, the J gene TRBJ2-5; 12 bases map to TRBD2. This CDR3 comprises 15 residues. V dropped 7 bases and J dropped 5; count of bases not matched to a gene: 8. CDR1 and CDR2 from the germline V gene are MDHEN and SYDVKM. Here the CDR3 reads CASIGGLAGTETQYF. The DNA of the CDR3 is TGTGCCAGCATCGGTGGACTAGCGGGAACGGAGACCCAGTACTTC.